This T cell receptor (beta chain) derives from a study of Graves' ophthalmopathy and Graves' hyperthyroidism. Overall study findings and caveats: The model reached roughly 70% sensitivity and approximately 72% specificity for predicting ophthalmopathy progression. Blood contained most expanded thyroid clonotypes exceeding 0.001 frequency.

Researchers took RNA transcripts and amplified TCR beta CDR3 regions from them. Following a first-round RT-PCR that used HTBI primers, a second-round multiplex PCR was carried out. MiXCR was run by TCRdb on the multiplex PCR reads, yielding one entry per CDR3 protein. The table shows more than 1,000,000 distinct CDR3 sequences, with about 38% occurring only once. Germline V gene lookup returns CDR1 LNHDA and CDR2 SQIVND (reference sequence). Trimming stripped 3 bases from V and 3 bases from J, with 8 bases between. The CDR3 extends over 13 amino acids. This clonotype was observed many times. What it recognizes is unknown. The study excluded patients with other autoimmune diseases, uncontrolled infections, pregnancy or lactation.

V and J are TRBV19 and TRBJ2-5; D unresolved. The sample was peripheral blood or thyroid tissue (not recorded which). The receptor's source is an adult man with Graves' hyperthyroidism. CDR3 sequence (DNA): TGTGCCAGTAGTATTAGGGTCGAAGAGACCCAGTACTTC. Its translation is CASSIRVEETQYF.